One sample yielded the 21 T cell receptor beta chains listed below, sequenced in a study of cytomegalovirus exposure and HLA in healthy donors (TCRdb year 2017). Libraries came from the immunoSEQ multiplex PCR assay. For the multiplex PCR, a mixture combining 60 forward primers for TCR Vbeta segments and 13 reverse primers for TCR Jbeta segments was used. TCRdb retrieved this table from immuneACCESS and kept in-frame rearrangements only. Not all clones are present; in checked studies, unresolved V genes account for under half, and no reason is known for the remainder. Present in this sample are 140,000 to 150,000 clones, around 80% of which were seen just once. Around 1.9% of the sample goes to the ten largest clones. Source material: PBMCs. The origin of the receptors is a middle-aged man in good health and CMV-seronegative.

The chain joins TRBV5-4 to TRBJ2-2, with a possible D match to TRBD1 (6 bases). The CDR3 has 17 amino acids. Per the germline V gene, CDR1 is SGHNT and CDR2 is YYREEE (reference sequence). V gave up 1 base and J gave up 1 base, with 14 bases separating them. DNA for the CDR3: TGTGCCAGCAGCTTGTCACAGGGCCCCAAGAACACCGGGGAGCTGTTTTTT. This gives the protein CASSLSQGPKNTGELFF.

The chain employs TRBV5-1 and TRBJ2-3; 15 positions agree with TRBD2. J was trimmed by 2 bases and V by 1 base; bases with no gene match: 8. Germline CDR1 SGHRS, CDR2 YFSETQ. The CDR3 is 19 residues long. CDR3 amino acids: CASSLRTSGRALPTDTQYF. CDR3 nucleotide sequence: TGCGCCAGCAGCTTGCGGACTAGCGGGAGGGCCCTGCCCACAGATACGCAGTATTTT. Complete variable domain (other parts from reference TRBV5-1 and TRBJ2-3): KAGVTQTPRYLIKTRGQQVTLSCSPISGHRSVSWYQQTPGQGLQFLFEYFSETQRNKGNFPGRFSGRQFSNSRSEMNVSTLELGDSALYLCASSLRTSGRALPTDTQYFGPGTRLTVL.

The J gene is TRBJ1-5, the V gene TRBV7-8; 7 positions agree with TRBD1. The CDR3 is 15 residues long. Germline trimming cut 4 bases from V and 2 bases from J; bases unmatched to any gene: 5. CDR1 is SGHVS and CDR2 is FQNEAQ in the germline V gene. In nucleotides, the CDR3 is TGTGCCAGCAGCTATCGCGGGACAGGCAATCAGCCCCAGCATTTT. Its translation: CASSYRGTGNQPQHF. The full variable domain, completed using reference TRBV7-8 and TRBJ1-5, is GAGVSQSPRYKVAKRGQDVALRCDPISGHVSLFWYQQALGQGPEFLTYFQNEAQLDKSGLPSDRFFAERPEGSVSTLKIQRTQQEDSAVYLCASSYRGTGNQPQHFGDGTRLSIL.

The genes are TRBV9 and TRBJ2-3, with a possible D match to TRBD2 (6 bases). V lost 3 bases to trimming and J lost 0 bases, with 11 bases between them. This CDR3 comprises 15 residues. The germline V gene has CDR1 SGDLS and CDR2 YYNGEE. CDR3 loop: CASSAPGTSTDTQYF. The DNA of the CDR3 is TGTGCCAGCAGCGCCCCCGGGACTAGCACAGATACGCAGTATTTT.

The genes are TRBV7-4 and TRBJ2-5, with 7 bases matching TRBD1. The CDR3 runs 15 residues. With 5 bases clipped from V and 2 bases from J, the junction kept 8 bases outside the gene matches. Germline CDR1 SGHVT, CDR2 SQSDAQ. In DNA, the CDR3 is TGTGCCAGCAGCCTAGTCTGGGACAGACAAGAGACCCAGTACTTC. As protein: CASSLVWDRQETQYF.

This clone was observed a handful of times. The gene calls are TRBV5-1 and TRBJ1-1; the D gene is possibly TRBD1 (6 bases). This CDR3 region has 14 residues. Germline-derived CDR1 and CDR2 are SGHRS and YFSETQ. V lost 3 bases and J 3 bases, leaving 12 bases between the germline ends. CDR3 nucleotides: TGCGCCAGCAGCTCCCTTGGGGGCGACACTGAAGCTTTCTTT. Translated, it gives CASSSLGGDTEAFF. Complete variable domain (other parts from reference TRBV5-1 and TRBJ1-1): KAGVTQTPRYLIKTRGQQVTLSCSPISGHRSVSWYQQTPGQGLQFLFEYFSETQRNKGNFPGRFSGRQFSNSRSEMNVSTLELGDSALYLCASSSLGGDTEAFFGQGTRLTVV.

This clone was found once. One end of the junction is discordant with germline, which a read error may explain. The chain is built from TRBV7-9 and TRBJ2-7; TRBD2 aligns across 10 bases. Germline V lookup: CDR1 SEHNR, CDR2 FQNEAQ (reference sequence). This CDR3 spans 14 amino acids. The CDR3 DNA sequence: TGTTCCAGCAGCTCACTAGCGGGAACCTACGAGCAGTACTTC. As protein: CSSSSLAGTYEQYF.

The V call is TRBV7-8, the J call TRBJ2-2; 8 bases line up with TRBD1. This CDR3 spans 15 amino acids. Germline V gene sequence: CDR1 SGHVS, CDR2 FQNEAQ. The J segment lost 6 bases and the V segment lost 2 bases, leaving 5 bases of the junction unmatched. The CDR3: CASSLLTGDSGELFF. The CDR3 DNA is TGTGCCAGCAGCTTACTGACAGGGGATTCCGGGGAGCTGTTTTTT.

This chain links TRBV7-9 with TRBJ1-6; no reliable D call. V was cut by 1 base and J by 6 bases, with 10 bases left in between. Germline CDR1 SEHNR, CDR2 FQNEAQ (reference sequence). The CDR3 consists of 15 residues. CDR3 DNA sequence: TGTGCCAGCAGCTTAGTAGCTGGGAGTAATTCACCCCTCCACTTT. Translating it yields CASSLVAGSNSPLHF.

This clone was counted a single time. The V call is TRBV2, the J call TRBJ2-5, with D possibly TRBD2 on 7 matching bases. There are 14 residues in the CDR3. The germline V gene encodes CDR1 SNHLY and CDR2 FYNNEI. The V gene lost 7 bases and the J gene lost 2 bases, with 14 bases spanning the gap. CDR3 nucleotides: TGTGCCAGCAACCTACGGGGGGCTCAAGAGACCCAGTACTTC. This sequence encodes CASNLRGAQETQYF.

The chain is built from TRBV7-6 and TRBJ2-1; TRBD1 agrees at 9 bases. The CDR3 is 15 amino acids. The J segment lost 8 bases and the V segment lost 4 bases, leaving 9 bases of the junction unmatched. Germline loops: CDR1 SGHVS, CDR2 FNYEAQ. The CDR3 protein is CASSYGGQGVHEQFF. The CDR3 DNA reads TGTGCCAGCAGCTATGGGGGACAGGGAGTGCATGAGCAGTTCTTC.

This clone has only a few counts. The chain couples TRBV6-6 to TRBJ2-7; TRBD1 matches 7 bases. The CDR3 contains 14 residues. CDR1 is MNHNY, CDR2 SVGAGI, per germline (reference sequence). Trimming took 5 bases from V and 3 from J; bases not matched to a gene: 7. CDR3 bases: TGTGCCAGCAGTCCGGAGGACAGGAACTACGAGCAGTACTTC. Encoded protein: CASSPEDRNYEQYF.

V usage is TRBV6-1 and J usage is TRBJ2-6; D is undetermined. CDR3 length: 13 residues. Trimming cost V 8 bases and J 0 bases, with 5 bases left between them. Germline V CDR1 and CDR2: MNHNS, SASEGT. CDR3 sequence reads: CASEFSGANVLTF. The CDR3 DNA follows: TGTGCCAGCGAGTTCTCTGGGGCCAACGTCCTGACTTTC.

The sample holds one count of this clone. The V and J genes are TRBV11-2 and TRBJ2-3; tentative D call: TRBD2 (5 bases). The germline V gene has CDR1 SGHAT and CDR2 FQNNGV. The V end lost 4 bases, the J end lost 2 bases, and 13 bases lay between the germline ends. The length of the CDR3 is 15 residues. CDR3 bases: TGTGCCAGCAGCTCCCTAGGAGGACTCACAGATACGCAGTATTTT. Residues: CASSSLGGLTDTQYF.

The rearrangement joins TRBV5-4 to TRBJ2-1; unclear D gene. Trimming left V 2 bases short and J 5 bases short, with 14 bases between. Germline V gene sequence: CDR1 SGHNT, CDR2 YYREEE (reference sequence). The CDR3 runs 15 residues. CDR3 amino acids: CASSLGGDSHNEQFF. The CDR3 bases are TGTGCCAGCAGCTTAGGCGGAGACTCTCACAATGAGCAGTTCTTC.

The DNA of the CDR3 is TGTGCCAGCAGCCAATCCGGAAGCGGGGACGGCACAGATACGCAGTATTTT. This codes for CASSQSGSGDGTDTQYF. V gene TRBV7-6 combines with J gene TRBJ2-3; 7 bases align to TRBD2. Germline lookup yields CDR1 SGHVS and CDR2 FNYEAQ. CDR3 size: 17 residues. V gave up 5 bases and J gave up 1 base; unmatched junction bases: 12. The full variable domain, rest sourced from reference TRBV7-6 and TRBJ2-3, is GAGVSQSPRYKVTKRGQDVALRCDPISGHVSLYWYRQALGQGPEFLTYFNYEAQQDKSGLPNDRFSAERPEGSISTLTIQRTEQRDSAMYRCASSQSGSGDGTDTQYFGPGTRLTVL.

The chain joins TRBV12-5 to TRBJ2-3; 7 nucleotides align to TRBD2. The CDR3 runs to 17 residues. V trimming: 5 bases; J trimming: 5 bases; junction bases outside the gene matches: 16. Germline assignment: CDR1 LGHNT and CDR2 FRNRAP. CDR3 bases: TGTGCTAGTGGTATTCCAAGGGGTAGCGGGCCCCGAGATACGCAGTATTTT. The encoded protein is CASGIPRGSGPRDTQYF.

This chain joins TRBV2 and TRBJ2-5, with D perhaps TRBD2 (6 bases). Per germline, CDR1 SNHLY and CDR2 FYNNEI. The CDR3 consists of 14 residues. Trimming removed 3 bases from V and 5 bases from J, with 13 bases in between. The CDR3 loop reads CASSERRVGETQYF. The CDR3, as DNA: TGTGCCAGCAGTGAGAGGAGGGTGGGTGAGACCCAGTACTTC.

The chain uses TRBV5-6 and TRBJ2-7, with 9 nucleotides matching TRBD1. CDR3 length equals 15 residues. V shed 3 bases and J 4 bases; nucleotides not matched to a gene: 8. Looked up from germline, CDR1 is SGHDT and CDR2 is YYEEEE. The CDR3 sequence: CASSYGTGSIYEQYF. CDR3 DNA: TGTGCCAGCAGCTACGGGACAGGGAGCATTTACGAGCAGTACTTC.

This sequence joins TRBV10-3 and TRBJ2-3; 11 positions agree with TRBD1. CDR1 and CDR2 (germline): ENHRY, SYGVKD. This CDR3 spans 16 amino acids. The V segment lost 3 bases and the J segment 3 bases; nucleotides outside the gene matches: 5. CDR3 residues: CAISDRTGGGTDTQYF. Here the CDR3 DNA reads TGTGCCATCAGTGACCGGACAGGGGGCGGGACAGATACGCAGTATTTT.

This clone was picked up a small number of times. The chain uses TRBV5-5 and TRBJ2-2; D call uncertain. The V and J ends lost 6 bases and 3 bases respectively, with 18 bases between them. CDR1 and CDR2 (germline): SGHKS, YYEKEE (reference sequence). The CDR3 contains 16 residues. This chain's CDR3 is CASNPTPKVDTGELFF. The CDR3 DNA follows: TGTGCCAGCAACCCAACTCCGAAAGTGGACACCGGGGAGCTGTTTTTT.